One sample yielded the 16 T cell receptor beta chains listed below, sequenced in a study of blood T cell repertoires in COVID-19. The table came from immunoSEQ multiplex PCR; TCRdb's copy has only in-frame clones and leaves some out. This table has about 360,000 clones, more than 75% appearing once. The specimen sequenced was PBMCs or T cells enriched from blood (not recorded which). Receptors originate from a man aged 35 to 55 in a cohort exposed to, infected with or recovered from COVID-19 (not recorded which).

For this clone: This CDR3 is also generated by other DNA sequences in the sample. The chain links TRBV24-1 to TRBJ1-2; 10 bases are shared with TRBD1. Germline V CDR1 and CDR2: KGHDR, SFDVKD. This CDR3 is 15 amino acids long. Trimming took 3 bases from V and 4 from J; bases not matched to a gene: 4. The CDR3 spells CATSDPTGGVYGYTF. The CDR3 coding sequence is TGTGCCACCAGTGATCCGACAGGGGGCGTCTATGGCTACACCTTC.

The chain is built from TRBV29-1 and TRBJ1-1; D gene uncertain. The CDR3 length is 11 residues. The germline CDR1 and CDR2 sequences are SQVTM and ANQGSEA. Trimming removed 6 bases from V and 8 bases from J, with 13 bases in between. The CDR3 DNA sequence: TGCAGCGTGGCACGGGAGAGCGAAGCTTTCTTT. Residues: CSVARESEAFF.

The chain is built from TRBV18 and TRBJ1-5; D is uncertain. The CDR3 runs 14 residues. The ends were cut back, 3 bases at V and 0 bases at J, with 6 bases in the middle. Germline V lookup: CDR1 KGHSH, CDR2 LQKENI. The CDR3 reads CASSPGLSNQPQHF. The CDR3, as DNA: TGTGCCAGCTCACCTGGACTTAGCAATCAGCCCCAGCATTTT.

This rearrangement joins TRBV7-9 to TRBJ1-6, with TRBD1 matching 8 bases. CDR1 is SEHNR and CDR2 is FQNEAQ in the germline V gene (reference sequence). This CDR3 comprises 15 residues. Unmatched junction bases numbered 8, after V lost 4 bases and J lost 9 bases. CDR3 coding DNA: TGTGCCAGCAGCTCGACAGGGGCCGGGGTTTCACCCCTCCACTTT. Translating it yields CASSSTGAGVSPLHF.

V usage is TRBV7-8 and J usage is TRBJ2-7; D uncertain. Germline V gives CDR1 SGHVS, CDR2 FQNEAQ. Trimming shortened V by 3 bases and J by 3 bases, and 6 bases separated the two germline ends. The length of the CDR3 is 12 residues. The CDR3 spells CASSFSGYEQYF. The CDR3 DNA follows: TGTGCCAGCAGCTTTAGTGGCTACGAGCAGTACTTC.

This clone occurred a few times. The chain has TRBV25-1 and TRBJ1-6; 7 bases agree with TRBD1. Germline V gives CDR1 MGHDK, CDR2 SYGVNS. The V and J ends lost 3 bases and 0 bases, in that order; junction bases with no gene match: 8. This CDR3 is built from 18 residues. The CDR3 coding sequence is TGTGCCAGCAGTGAGTCGGGACAGAGGAGCTCCTATAATTCACCCCTCCACTTT. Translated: CASSESGQRSSYNSPLHF.

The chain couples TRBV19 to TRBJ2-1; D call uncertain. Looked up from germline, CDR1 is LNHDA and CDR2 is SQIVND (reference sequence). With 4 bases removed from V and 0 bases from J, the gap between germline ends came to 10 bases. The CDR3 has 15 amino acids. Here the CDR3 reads CASSSTLSSYNEQFF. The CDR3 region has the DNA TGTGCCAGTAGTAGTACTCTGAGCTCCTACAATGAGCAGTTCTTC.

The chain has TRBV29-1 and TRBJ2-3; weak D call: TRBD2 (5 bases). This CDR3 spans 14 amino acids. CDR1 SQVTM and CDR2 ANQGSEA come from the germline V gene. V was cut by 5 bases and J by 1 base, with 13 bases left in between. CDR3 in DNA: TGCAGCGTTTCAGGACTCCTTCGCACAGATACGCAGTATTTT. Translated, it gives CSVSGLLRTDTQYF.

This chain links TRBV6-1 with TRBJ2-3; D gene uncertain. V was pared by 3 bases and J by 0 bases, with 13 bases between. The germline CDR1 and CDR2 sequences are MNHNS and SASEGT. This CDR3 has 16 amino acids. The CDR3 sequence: CASSDARGGSTDTQYF. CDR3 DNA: TGTGCCAGCAGTGACGCCCGCGGCGGAAGCACAGATACGCAGTATTTT.

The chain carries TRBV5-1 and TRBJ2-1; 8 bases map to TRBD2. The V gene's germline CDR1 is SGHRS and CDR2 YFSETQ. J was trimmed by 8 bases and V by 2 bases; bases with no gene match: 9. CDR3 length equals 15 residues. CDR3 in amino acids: CASSLSGTRGDEQFF. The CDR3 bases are TGCGCCAGCAGCTTATCCGGGACTAGAGGCGATGAGCAGTTCTTC.

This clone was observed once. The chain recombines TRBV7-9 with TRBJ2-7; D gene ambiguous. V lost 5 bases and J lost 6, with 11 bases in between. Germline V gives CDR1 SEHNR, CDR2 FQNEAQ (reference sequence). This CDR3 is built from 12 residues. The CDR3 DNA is TGTGCCAGCAGCCACTTTGATCTCGAGCAGTACTTC. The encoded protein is CASSHFDLEQYF. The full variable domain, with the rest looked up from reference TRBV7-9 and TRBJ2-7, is DTGVSQNPRHKITKRGQNVTFRCDPISEHNRLYWYRQTLGQGPEFLTYFQNEAQLEKSRLLSDRFSAERPKGSFSTLEIQRTEQGDSAMYLCASSHFDLEQYFGPGTRLTVT.

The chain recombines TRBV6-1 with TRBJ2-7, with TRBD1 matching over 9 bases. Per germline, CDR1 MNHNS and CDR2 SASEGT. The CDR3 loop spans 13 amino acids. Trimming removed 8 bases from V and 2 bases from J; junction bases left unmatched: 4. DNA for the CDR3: TGTGCCAGCGGAACAGGGGGCCCCTACGAGCAGTACTTC. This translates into CASGTGGPYEQYF.

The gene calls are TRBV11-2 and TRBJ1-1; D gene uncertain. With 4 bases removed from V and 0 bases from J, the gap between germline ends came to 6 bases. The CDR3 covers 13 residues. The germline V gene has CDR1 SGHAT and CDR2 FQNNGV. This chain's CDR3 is CASSSHLNTEAFF. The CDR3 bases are TGTGCCAGCAGCTCACACCTGAACACTGAAGCTTTCTTT.

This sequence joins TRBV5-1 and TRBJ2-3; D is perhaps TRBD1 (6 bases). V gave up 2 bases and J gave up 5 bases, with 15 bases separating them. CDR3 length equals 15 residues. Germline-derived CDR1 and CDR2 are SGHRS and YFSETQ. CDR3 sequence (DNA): TGCGCCAGCAGCTTCGAATGGGGGCGAGGAGATACGCAGTATTTT. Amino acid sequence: CASSFEWGRGDTQYF.

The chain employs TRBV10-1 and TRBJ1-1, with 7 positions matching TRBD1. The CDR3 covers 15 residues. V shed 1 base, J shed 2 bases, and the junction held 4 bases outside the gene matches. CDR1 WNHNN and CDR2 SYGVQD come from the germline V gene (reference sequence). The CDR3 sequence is CASSEFRTGNTEAFF. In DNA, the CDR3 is TGCGCCAGCAGTGAGTTCAGGACAGGTAACACTGAAGCTTTCTTT.

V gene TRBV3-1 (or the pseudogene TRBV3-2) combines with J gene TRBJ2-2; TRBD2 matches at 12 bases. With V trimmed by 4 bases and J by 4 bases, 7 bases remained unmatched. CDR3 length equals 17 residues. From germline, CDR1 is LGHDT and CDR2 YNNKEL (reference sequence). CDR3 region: CASSLGLAGSPTGELFF. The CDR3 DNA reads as TGTGCCAGCAGCCTAGGACTAGCGGGATCCCCCACCGGGGAGCTGTTTTTT.